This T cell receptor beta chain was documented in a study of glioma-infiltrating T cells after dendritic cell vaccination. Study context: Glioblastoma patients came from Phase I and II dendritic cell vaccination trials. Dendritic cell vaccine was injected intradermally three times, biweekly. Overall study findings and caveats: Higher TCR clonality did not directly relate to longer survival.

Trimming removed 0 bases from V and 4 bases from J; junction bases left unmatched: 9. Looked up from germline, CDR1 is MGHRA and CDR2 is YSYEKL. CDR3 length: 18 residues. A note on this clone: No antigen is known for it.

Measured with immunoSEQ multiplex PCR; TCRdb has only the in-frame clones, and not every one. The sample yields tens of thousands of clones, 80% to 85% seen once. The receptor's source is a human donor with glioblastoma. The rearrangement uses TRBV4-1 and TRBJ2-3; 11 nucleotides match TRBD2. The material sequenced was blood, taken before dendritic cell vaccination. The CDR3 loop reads CASSQERPGLAAPDTQYF. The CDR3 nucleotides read TGCGCCAGCAGCCAAGAACGTCCGGGACTAGCGGCCCCAGATACGCAGTATTTT.